This T cell receptor beta chain originates from a study of monozygotic twins with inflammatory bowel disease. CDR1 is MNHNY, CDR2 SVGAGI, per germline (reference sequence). This CDR3 contains 14 residues. TCRdb reprocessed the 5' RACE reads and reports one entry per CDR3 protein, with no DNA. The sample holds some 160,000 distinct CDR3 sequences. The sequence derives from a human donor with ulcerative colitis or Crohn's disease, or a healthy co-twin of an affected twin (not recorded which). The V gene is TRBV6-6, the J gene TRBJ2-1; TCRdb picks TRBD2, but there is no DNA to check that call. The sample taken for sequencing was blood. The CDR3 spells CASSYGEDYNEQFF.